The source of this T cell receptor (beta chain) is a study of beta chain features in type 1 diabetes. Study-wide context: All of the samples together had 85 million to 130 million sorted cells examined.

Sequenced material consisted of expressed TCRB transcripts (all of the isolated RNA was reverse transcribed). Profiled with immunoSEQ multiplex PCR; TCRdb holds only in-frame clones, not every one. The table includes some 500,000 clones, around 10% detected once. Germline CDR1 LNHNV, CDR2 YYDKDF (reference sequence). The V end was cut by 5 bases, the J end by 0 bases, with 13 bases between. The CDR3 sequence is 15 residues long. Details on this clone: Its antigen remains unidentified.

Regarding the study as a whole: It was among patients, rather than healthy donors, that naive, central memory and Treg TCRB repertoires appeared more similar.

By way of CD45RO/CCR7/CD25/CD127/CD95/CD27, the CD4+ regulatory, stem cell-like memory, central memory and naive cells were sorted. The sample taken for sequencing was naive CD4+ T cells from blood. The chain uses TRBV15 and TRBJ1-2, with D uncertain. This clonotype was sampled from a young woman in good health. In DNA, the CDR3 is TGTGCCACCAGCCTCCGGAACGTACCTAACTATGGCTACACCTTC. Translating it yields CATSLRNVPNYGYTF.